In this sample, the clone carrying this T cell receptor (beta chain) turned up once. Its antigen is as yet unknown. The germline V gene encodes CDR1 LGHNA and CDR2 YSLEER. After removal of 4 bases from V and 6 bases from J, the junction contained 7 bases not matched to a gene. The length of the CDR3 is 16 residues. Sequenced by immunoSEQ multiplex PCR; TCRdb stores in-frame clones only, minus some. The table shows a few million clones, with approximately 90% occurring only once. The data stem from a study of shared clonotypes between healthy human individuals. Study overall: Two women and a few men aged 18 to 49 made up the donors. Overall study findings and caveats: Across a handful of donors, naive CD4 shared approximately 4.5%, naive CD8 around 3.8%, memory CD4 roughly 2.5%, memory CD8 0.4%. Non-shared clonotypes displayed generation probabilities falling below those of clonotypes present in all four donors.

The donor cohort consisted entirely of Caucasian adults residing in Nashville, Tennessee. The chain employs TRBV4-3 and TRBJ2-3, with 13 positions matching TRBD2. The receptor was isolated from a man aged 18 to 30 in good health. Material: naive CD4+ T cells sorted from blood. As to subset: CD45RA+ positively selected. DNA of the CDR3: TGCGCCAGCAGCCTTTTACTAGCGGGAGGGGGGGATACGCAGTATTTT. Translating it yields CASSLLLAGGGDTQYF.